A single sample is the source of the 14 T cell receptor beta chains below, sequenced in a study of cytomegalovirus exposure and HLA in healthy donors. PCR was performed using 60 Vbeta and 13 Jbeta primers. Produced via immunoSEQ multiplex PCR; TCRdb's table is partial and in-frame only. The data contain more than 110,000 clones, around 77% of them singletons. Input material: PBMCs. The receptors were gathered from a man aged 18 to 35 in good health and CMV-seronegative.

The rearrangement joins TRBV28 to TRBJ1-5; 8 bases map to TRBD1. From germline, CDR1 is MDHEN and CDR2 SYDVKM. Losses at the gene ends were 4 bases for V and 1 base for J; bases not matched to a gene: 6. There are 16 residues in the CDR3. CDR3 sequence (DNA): TGTGCCAGCAGTTCCTCGACAGGGGCGAGCAATCAGCCCCAGCATTTT. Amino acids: CASSSSTGASNQPQHF. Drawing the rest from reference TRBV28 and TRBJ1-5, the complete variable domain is DVKVTQSSRYLVKRTGEKVFLECVQDMDHENMFWYRQDPGLGLRLIYFSYDVKMKEKGDIPEGYSVSREKKERFSLILESASTNQTSMYLCASSSSTGASNQPQHFGDGTRLSIL.

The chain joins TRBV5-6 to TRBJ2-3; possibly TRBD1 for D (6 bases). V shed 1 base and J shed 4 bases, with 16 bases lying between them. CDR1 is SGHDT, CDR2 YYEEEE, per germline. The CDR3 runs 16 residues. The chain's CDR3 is CASSLFMGAGADTQYF. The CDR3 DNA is TGTGCCAGCAGCTTGTTTATGGGGGCAGGGGCAGATACGCAGTATTTT.

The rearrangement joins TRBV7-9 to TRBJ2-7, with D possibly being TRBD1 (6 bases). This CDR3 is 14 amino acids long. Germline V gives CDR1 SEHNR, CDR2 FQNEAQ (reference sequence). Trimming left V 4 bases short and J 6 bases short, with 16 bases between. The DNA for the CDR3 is TGTGCCAGCAGCTCACAGGGTTTCTTTGGCGAGCAGTACTTC. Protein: CASSSQGFFGEQYF.

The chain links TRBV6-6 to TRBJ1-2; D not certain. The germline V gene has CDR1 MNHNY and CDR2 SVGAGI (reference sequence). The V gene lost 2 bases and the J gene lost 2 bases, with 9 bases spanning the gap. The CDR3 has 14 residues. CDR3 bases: TGTGCCAGCAGTTACAGCCCGGGGAACTATGGCTACACCTTC. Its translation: CASSYSPGNYGYTF.

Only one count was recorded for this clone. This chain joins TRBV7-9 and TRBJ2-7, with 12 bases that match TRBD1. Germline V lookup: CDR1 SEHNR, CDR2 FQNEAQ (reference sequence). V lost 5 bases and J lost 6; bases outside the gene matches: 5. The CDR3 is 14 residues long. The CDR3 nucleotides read TGTGCCAGCAGCCAGGGACAGGGGGCGGCCGAGCAGTACTTC. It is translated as CASSQGQGAAEQYF.

CDR3 in DNA: TGTGCCTGGAGTCCCCTCGGCCAGGTCCTACACCGCTCCTACGAGCAGTACTTC. It is translated as CAWSPLGQVLHRSYEQYF. The chain couples TRBV30 to TRBJ2-7; D not resolved. The V gene lost 2 bases and the J gene lost 0 bases, with 23 bases spanning the gap. Germline CDR1 and CDR2: GTSNPN and SVGIG (reference sequence). This CDR3 region has 18 residues.

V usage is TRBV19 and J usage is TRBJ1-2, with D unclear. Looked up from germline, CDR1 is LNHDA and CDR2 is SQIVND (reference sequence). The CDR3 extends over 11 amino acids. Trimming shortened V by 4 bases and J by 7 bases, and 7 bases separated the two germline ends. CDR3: CASSKRSGYTF. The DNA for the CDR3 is TGTGCCAGTAGTAAGAGAAGTGGCTACACCTTC. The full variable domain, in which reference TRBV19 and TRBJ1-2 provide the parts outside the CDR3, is DGGITQSPKYLFRKEGQNVTLSCEQNLNHDAMYWYRQDPGQGLRLIYYSQIVNDFQKGDIAEGYSVSREKKESFPLTVTSAQKNPTAFYLCASSKRSGYTFGSGTRLTVV.

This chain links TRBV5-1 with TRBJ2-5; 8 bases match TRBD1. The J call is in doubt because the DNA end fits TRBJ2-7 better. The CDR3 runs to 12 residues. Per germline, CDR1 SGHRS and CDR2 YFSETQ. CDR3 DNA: TGCGCCAGCCGACAGGGGTTATACGAGCAGTACTTC. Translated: CASRQGLYEQYF.

CDR3 DNA sequence: TGTGCCAGCAGCCTCCCCCCAGGGGCAGGGGAGAATTCACCCCTCCACTTT. Translation: CASSLPPGAGENSPLHF. This chain joins TRBV5-4 and TRBJ1-6; possible D gene TRBD1, 6 bases. Trimming took 4 bases from V and 7 from J, leaving 21 bases between them. This CDR3 has 17 amino acids. Germline lookup yields CDR1 SGHNT and CDR2 YYREEE (reference sequence). Full variable domain (missing parts from reference TRBV5-4 and TRBJ1-6): ETGVTQSPTHLIKTRGQQVTLRCSSQSGHNTVSWYQQALGQGPQFIFQYYREEENGRGNFPPRFSGLQFPNYSSELNVNALELDDSALYLCASSLPPGAGENSPLHFGNGTRLTVT.

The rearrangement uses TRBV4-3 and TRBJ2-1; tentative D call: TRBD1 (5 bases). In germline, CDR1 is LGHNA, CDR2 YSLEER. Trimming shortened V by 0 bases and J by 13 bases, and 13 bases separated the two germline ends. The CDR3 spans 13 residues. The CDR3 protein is CASSQDKRTQQFF. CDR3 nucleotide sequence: TGCGCCAGCAGCCAAGATAAGAGGACACAACAGTTCTTC.

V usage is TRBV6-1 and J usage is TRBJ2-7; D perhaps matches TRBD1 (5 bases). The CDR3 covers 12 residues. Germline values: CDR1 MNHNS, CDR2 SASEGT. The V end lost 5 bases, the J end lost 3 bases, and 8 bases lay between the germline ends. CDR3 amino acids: CASSKTDYEQYF. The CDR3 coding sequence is TGTGCCAGCAGTAAGACAGACTACGAGCAGTACTTC.

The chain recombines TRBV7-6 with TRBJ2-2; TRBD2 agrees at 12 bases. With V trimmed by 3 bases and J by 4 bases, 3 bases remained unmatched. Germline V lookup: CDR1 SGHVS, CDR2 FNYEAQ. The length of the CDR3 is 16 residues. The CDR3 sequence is CASSFGLAGLTGELFF. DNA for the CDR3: TGTGCCAGCAGCTTTGGACTAGCGGGACTCACCGGGGAGCTGTTTTTT.

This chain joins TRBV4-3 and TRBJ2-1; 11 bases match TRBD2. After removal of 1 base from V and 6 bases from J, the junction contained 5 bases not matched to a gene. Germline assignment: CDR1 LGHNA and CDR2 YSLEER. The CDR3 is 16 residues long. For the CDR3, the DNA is TGCGCCAGCAGCCAAGTGTTAACTAGCGGGGGCAATGAGCAGTTCTTC. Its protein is CASSQVLTSGGNEQFF.

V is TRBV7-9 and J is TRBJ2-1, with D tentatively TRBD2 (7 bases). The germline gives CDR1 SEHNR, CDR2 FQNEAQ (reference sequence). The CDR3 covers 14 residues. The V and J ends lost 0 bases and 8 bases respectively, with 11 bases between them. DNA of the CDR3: TGTGCCAGCAGCTTAGCTGGAGGGGGGGATGAGCAGTTCTTC. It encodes CASSLAGGGDEQFF.